A single sample is the source of the 10 T cell receptor beta chains below, sequenced in a study of CD8 T cells in ankylosing spondylitis. TCRdb processed the 5' RACE reads anew with MiXCR; each CDR3 protein has one entry. The sample consists of about 150,000 distinct CDR3 sequences, about 10% of them appearing once. Sequencing input: blood, either unsorted or a sorted T cell fraction (not recorded which). Source of these receptors: a female donor with ankylosing spondylitis or in good health (not recorded which).

This clonotype was detected many times. The gene calls are TRBV20-1 and TRBJ1-5; D unresolved. Germline CDR1 DFQATT, CDR2 SNEGSKA (reference sequence). Trimming removed 2 bases at V and 4 bases at J, with 9 bases between. The CDR3 consists of 13 residues. The CDR3 coding sequence is TGCAGTGCTAGACCCGGCGGGAATCAGCCCCAGCATTTT. Amino acid sequence: CSARPGGNQPQHF.

The chain is built from TRBV5-1 and TRBJ2-1, with D tentatively TRBD1 or TRBD2 (6 bases each). V shed 4 bases and J shed 10 bases, with 9 bases lying between them. Germline V gene sequence: CDR1 SGHRS, CDR2 YFSETQ. The CDR3 is made up of 11 amino acids. The DNA of the CDR3 is TGCGCCAGCAGCCCCGGGGGCGAGCAGTTCTTC. This sequence encodes CASSPGGEQFF.

In its sample, this clonotype was seen many times. V and J are TRBV20-1 and TRBJ2-7; TRBD1 might be the D (6 bases). The CDR3 runs 15 residues. The germline V and J ends were trimmed by 6 bases and 5 bases, with 23 bases remaining between them. Germline lookup yields CDR1 DFQATT and CDR2 SNEGSKA (reference sequence). The CDR3 DNA follows: TGCAGTGCGCGTCCCTCCCAGGGGCGCGTCCACGAGCAGTACTTC. Its translation: CSARPSQGRVHEQYF.

The table lists this clonotype with many counts. The chain carries TRBV5-1 and TRBJ1-2; D may be TRBD1 (6 bases). V gave up 0 bases and J gave up 4 bases, with 7 bases separating them. This CDR3 has 13 residues. Germline V CDR1 and CDR2: SGHRS, YFSETQ. In nucleotides, the CDR3 is TGCGCCAGCAGCTTGGACAGGGTCTATGGCTACACCTTC. Protein sequence: CASSLDRVYGYTF.

This clonotype came up a few times. The chain couples TRBV7-8 to TRBJ2-5; TRBD1 might be the D (5 bases). Germline assignment: CDR1 SGHVS and CDR2 FQNEAQ. V dropped 3 bases and J dropped 2 bases, with 10 bases sitting between them. CDR3 size: 14 residues. The CDR3 bases are TGTGCCAGCAGCTTCTTAGGGGAACAAGAGACCCAGTACTTC. Translation: CASSFLGEQETQYF.

This clonotype was detected many times. This chain links TRBV5-1 with TRBJ1-1, with 7 bases matching TRBD1. Germline V CDR1 and CDR2: SGHRS, YFSETQ. V gave up 4 bases and J gave up 1 base; unmatched junction bases: 4. The CDR3 is made up of 14 amino acids. CDR3 sequence reads: CASSQGVSNTEAFF. CDR3 coding DNA: TGCGCCAGCAGCCAGGGGGTTTCGAACACTGAAGCTTTCTTT.

Regarding this clonotype: A read error may be the cause here, since a much bigger clone is one base away. The chain joins TRBV5-1 to TRBJ2-7; D unresolved. With 4 bases removed from V and 2 bases from J, the gap between germline ends came to 10 bases. The length of the CDR3 is 13 residues. The germline V gene encodes CDR1 SGHRS and CDR2 YFSETQ. CDR3 region: CASSRAATYEQYF. Written as DNA, the CDR3 is TGCGCCAGCAGCCGGGCAGCGACCTACGAGCAGTACTTC.

There are a few counts of this clonotype. The gene calls are TRBV5-5 and TRBJ1-5, with TRBD1 as a possible D gene (5 bases). The V gene lost 7 bases and the J gene lost 7 bases, with 18 bases spanning the gap. Looked up from germline, CDR1 is SGHKS and CDR2 is YYEKEE (reference sequence). The CDR3 length is 14 residues. CDR3 in amino acids: CASSTGQAGQPQHF. CDR3 nucleotide sequence: TGTGCCAGCTCCACAGGCCAGGCGGGGCAGCCCCAGCATTTT.

This clonotype was found many times. The rearrangement joins TRBV12-3 or TRBV12-4 to TRBJ2-1; maybe TRBD1 (6 bases). V dropped 4 bases and J dropped 3 bases, with 16 bases sitting between them. The CDR3 is made up of 16 amino acids. The CDR3 sequence is CASSSPRQAIYNEQFF. The DNA of the CDR3 is TGTGCCAGCAGTTCCCCGCGACAGGCGATCTACAATGAGCAGTTCTTC.

There are many counts of this clonotype. V is TRBV20-1 and J is TRBJ2-1, with TRBD1 identical over 11 bases. The germline V gene encodes CDR1 DFQATT and CDR2 SNEGSKA (reference sequence). The V segment lost 6 bases and the J segment 8 bases; nucleotides outside the gene matches: 9. The CDR3 sequence is 14 residues long. CDR3 protein: CSATLPGQGDEQFF. CDR3 DNA: TGCAGTGCAACTCTCCCGGGACAGGGGGATGAGCAGTTCTTC.